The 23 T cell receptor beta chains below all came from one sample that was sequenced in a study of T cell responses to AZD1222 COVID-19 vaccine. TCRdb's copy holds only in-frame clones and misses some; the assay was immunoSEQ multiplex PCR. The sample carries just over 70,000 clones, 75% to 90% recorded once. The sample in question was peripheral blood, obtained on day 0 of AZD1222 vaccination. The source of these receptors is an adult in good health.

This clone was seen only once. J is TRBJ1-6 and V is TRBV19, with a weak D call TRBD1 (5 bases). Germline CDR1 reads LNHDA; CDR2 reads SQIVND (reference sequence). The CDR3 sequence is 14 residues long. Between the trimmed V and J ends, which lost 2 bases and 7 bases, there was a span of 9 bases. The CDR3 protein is CASSIRGRNSPLHF. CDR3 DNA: TGTGCCAGTAGTATAAGGGGCAGAAATTCACCCCTCCACTTT. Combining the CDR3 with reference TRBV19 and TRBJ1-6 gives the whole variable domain DGGITQSPKYLFRKEGQNVTLSCEQNLNHDAMYWYRQDPGQGLRLIYYSQIVNDFQKGDIAEGYSVSREKKESFPLTVTSAQKNPTAFYLCASSIRGRNSPLHFGNGTRLTVT.

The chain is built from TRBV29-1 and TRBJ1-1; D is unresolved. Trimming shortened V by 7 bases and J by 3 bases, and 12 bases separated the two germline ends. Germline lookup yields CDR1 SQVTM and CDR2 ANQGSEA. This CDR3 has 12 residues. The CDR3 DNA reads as TGCAGCGGTAGGGCACAGCACACTGAAGCTTTCTTT. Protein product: CSGRAQHTEAFF.

The CDR3 is CASSSTGRSVDTQYF. CDR3 sequence (DNA): TGTGCCAGCAGCTCCACCGGCCGTTCCGTGGATACGCAGTATTTT. The chain uses TRBV11-2 and TRBJ2-3; no firm D call. Trimming cost V 4 bases and J 6 bases, with 17 bases left between them. The germline V gene has CDR1 SGHAT and CDR2 FQNNGV. This CDR3 is 15 amino acids long.

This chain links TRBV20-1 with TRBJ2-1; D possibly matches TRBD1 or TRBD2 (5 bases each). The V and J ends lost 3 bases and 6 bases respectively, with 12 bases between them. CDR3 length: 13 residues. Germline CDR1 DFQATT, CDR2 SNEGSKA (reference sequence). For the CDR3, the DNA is TGCAGTGCTAGTCCTGGGGGTACCAATGAGCAGTTCTTC. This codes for CSASPGGTNEQFF.

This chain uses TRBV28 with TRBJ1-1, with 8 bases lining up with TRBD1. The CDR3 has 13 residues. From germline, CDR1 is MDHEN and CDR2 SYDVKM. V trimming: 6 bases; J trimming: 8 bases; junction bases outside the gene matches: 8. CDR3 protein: CASSSGGYFEAFF. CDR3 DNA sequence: TGTGCCAGCAGCTCAGGGGGCTATTTCGAAGCTTTCTTT.

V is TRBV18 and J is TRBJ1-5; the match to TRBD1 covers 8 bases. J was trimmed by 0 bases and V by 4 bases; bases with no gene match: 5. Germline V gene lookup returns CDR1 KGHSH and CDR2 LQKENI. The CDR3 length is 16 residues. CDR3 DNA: TGTGCCAGCTCACAGGGTCAGGGGGCTAGCAATCAGCCCCAGCATTTT. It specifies CASSQGQGASNQPQHF.

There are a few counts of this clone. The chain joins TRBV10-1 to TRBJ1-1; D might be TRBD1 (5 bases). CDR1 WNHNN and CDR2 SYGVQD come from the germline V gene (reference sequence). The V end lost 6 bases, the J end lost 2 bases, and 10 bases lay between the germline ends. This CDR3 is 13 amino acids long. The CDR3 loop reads CASSPQGNTEAFF. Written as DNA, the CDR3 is TGCGCCAGCAGCCCTCAGGGAAACACTGAAGCTTTCTTT.

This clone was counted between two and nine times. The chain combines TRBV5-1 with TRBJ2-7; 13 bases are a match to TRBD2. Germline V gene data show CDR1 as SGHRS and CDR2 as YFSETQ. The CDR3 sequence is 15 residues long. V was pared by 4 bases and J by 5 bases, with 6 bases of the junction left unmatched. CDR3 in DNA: TGCGCCAGCAGCGAGGGACTAGCGGGAATCCACGAGCAGTACTTC. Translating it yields CASSEGLAGIHEQYF.

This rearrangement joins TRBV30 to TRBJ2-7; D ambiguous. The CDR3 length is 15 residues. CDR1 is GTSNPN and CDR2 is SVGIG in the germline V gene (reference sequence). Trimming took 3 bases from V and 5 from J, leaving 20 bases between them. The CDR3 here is CAWRSPLQTNHEQYF. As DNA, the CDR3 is TGTGCCTGGAGATCCCCCCTCCAAACGAACCACGAGCAGTACTTC. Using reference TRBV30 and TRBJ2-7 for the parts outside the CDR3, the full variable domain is SQTIHQWPATLVQPVGSPLSLECTVEGTSNPNLYWYRQAAGRGLQLLFYSVGIGQISSEVPQNLSASRPQDRQFILSSKKLLLSDSGFYLCAWRSPLQTNHEQYFGPGTRLTVT.

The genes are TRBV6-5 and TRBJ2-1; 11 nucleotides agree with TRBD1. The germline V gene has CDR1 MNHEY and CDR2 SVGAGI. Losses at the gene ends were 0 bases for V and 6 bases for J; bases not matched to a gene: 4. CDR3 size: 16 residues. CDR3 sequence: CASSYSGGTGGNEQFF. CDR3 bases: TGTGCCAGCAGTTACTCCGGCGGGACAGGGGGCAATGAGCAGTTCTTC.

In DNA form, the CDR3 reads TGTGCCAGCAGCGTAATAGCTGGAAACACCATATATTTT. Protein sequence: CASSVIAGNTIYF. V is TRBV9 and J is TRBJ1-3, with D unclear. V lost 1 base, J lost 2 bases, and 4 bases lay in between. Germline values: CDR1 SGDLS, CDR2 YYNGEE. This CDR3 comprises 13 residues.

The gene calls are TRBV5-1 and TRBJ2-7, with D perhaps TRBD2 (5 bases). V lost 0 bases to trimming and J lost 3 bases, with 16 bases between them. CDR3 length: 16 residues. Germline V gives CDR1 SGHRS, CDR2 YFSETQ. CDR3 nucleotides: TGCGCCAGCAGCTTGGGCCCGGGAAGCAGCTTCTACGAGCAGTACTTC. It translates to CASSLGPGSSFYEQYF.

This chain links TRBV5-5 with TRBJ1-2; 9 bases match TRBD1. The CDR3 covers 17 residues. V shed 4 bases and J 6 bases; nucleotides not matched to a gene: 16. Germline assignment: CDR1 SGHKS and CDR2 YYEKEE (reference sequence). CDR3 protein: CASSRVNRDRVVHGYTF. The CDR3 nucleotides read TGTGCCAGCAGCCGGGTGAACCGGGACAGGGTGGTCCATGGCTACACCTTC.

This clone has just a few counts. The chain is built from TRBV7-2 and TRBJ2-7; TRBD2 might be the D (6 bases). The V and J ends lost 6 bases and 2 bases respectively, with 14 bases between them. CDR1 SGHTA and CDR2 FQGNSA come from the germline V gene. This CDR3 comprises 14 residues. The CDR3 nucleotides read TGTGCCAGCAGTTTGGGACTGGCGACCTACGAGCAGTACTTC. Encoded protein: CASSLGLATYEQYF.

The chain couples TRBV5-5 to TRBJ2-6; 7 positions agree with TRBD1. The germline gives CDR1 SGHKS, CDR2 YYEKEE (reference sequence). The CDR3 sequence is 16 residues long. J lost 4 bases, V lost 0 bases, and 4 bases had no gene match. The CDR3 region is CASSLEGGSGANVLTF. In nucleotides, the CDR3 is TGTGCCAGCAGCTTGGAAGGGGGCTCCGGGGCCAACGTCCTGACTTTC. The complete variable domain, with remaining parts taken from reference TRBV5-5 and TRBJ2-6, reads DAGVTQSPTHLIKTRGQQVTLRCSPISGHKSVSWYQQVLGQGPQFIFQYYEKEERGRGNFPDRFSARQFPNYSSELNVNALLLGDSALYLCASSLEGGSGANVLTFGAGSRLTVL.

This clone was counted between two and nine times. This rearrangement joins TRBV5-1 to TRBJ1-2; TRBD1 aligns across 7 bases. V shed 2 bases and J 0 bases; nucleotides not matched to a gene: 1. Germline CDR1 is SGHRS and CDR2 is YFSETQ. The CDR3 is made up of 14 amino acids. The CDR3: CASSFDRANYGYTF. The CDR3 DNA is TGCGCCAGCAGCTTCGACAGGGCTAACTATGGCTACACCTTC.

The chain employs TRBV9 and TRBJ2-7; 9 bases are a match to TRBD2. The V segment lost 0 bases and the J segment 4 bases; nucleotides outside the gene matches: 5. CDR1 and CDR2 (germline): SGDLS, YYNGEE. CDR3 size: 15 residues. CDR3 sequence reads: CASSVGASGAYEQYF. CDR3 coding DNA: TGTGCCAGCAGCGTAGGGGCTAGCGGGGCTTACGAGCAGTACTTC. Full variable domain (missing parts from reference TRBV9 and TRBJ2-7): DSGVTQTPKHLITATGQRVTLRCSPRSGDLSVYWYQQSLDQGLQFLIQYYNGEERAKGNILERFSAQQFPDLHSELNLSSLELGDSALYFCASSVGASGAYEQYFGPGTRLTVT.

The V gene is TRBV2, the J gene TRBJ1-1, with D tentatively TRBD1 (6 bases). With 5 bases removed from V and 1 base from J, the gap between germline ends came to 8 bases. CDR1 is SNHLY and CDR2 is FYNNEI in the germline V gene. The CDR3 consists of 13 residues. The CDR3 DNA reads TGTGCCAGCAGTAAACAGGGGAACACTGAAGCTTTCTTT. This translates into CASSKQGNTEAFF. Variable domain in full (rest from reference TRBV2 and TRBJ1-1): EPEVTQTPSHQVTQMGQEVILRCVPISNHLYFYWYRQILGQKVEFLVSFYNNEISEKSEIFDDQFSVERPDGSNFTLKIRSTKLEDSAMYFCASSKQGNTEAFFGQGTRLTVV.

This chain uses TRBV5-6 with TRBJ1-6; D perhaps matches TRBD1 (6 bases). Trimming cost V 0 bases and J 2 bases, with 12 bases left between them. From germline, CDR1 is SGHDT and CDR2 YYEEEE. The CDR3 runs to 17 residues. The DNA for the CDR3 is TGTGCCAGCAGCTTGGGGGGGCGGCGTGCCTATAATTCACCCCTCCACTTT. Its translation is CASSLGGRRAYNSPLHF.

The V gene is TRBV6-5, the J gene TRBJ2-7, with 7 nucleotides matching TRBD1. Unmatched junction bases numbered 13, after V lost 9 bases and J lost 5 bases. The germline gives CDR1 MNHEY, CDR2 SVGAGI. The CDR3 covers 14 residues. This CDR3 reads CASKIATGPNEQYF. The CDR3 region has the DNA TGTGCCAGTAAGATCGCGACAGGGCCCAACGAGCAGTACTTC.

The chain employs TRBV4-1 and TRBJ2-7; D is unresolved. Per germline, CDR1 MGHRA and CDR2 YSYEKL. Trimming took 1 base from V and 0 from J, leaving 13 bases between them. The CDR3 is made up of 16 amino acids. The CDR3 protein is CASSQGMLAISYEQYF. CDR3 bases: TGCGCCAGCAGCCAAGGGATGTTAGCTATCTCCTACGAGCAGTACTTC.

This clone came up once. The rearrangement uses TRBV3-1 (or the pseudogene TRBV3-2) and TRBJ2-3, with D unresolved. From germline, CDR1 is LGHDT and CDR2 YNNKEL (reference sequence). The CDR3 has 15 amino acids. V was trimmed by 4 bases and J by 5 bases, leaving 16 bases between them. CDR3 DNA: TGTGCCAGCAGCCCCACTCCCCCCCAAGGAGATACGCAGTATTTT. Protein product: CASSPTPPQGDTQYF.

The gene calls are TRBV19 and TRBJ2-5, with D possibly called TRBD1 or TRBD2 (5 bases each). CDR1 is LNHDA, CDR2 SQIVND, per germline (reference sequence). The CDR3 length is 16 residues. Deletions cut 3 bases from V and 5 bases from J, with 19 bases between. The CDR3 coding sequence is TGTGCCAGTAGTATGGTTACCGGGGCGAGAGAGGAGACCCAGTACTTC. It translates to CASSMVTGAREETQYF.